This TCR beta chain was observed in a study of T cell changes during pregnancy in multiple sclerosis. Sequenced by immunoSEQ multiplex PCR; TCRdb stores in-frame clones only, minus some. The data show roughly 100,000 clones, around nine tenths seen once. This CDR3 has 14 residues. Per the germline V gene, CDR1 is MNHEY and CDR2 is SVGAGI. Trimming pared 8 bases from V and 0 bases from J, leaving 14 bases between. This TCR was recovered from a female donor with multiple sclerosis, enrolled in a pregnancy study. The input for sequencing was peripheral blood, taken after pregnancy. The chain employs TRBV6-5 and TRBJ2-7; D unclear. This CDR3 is CASSRKVSSYEQYF. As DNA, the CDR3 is TGTGCCAGCTCGAGGAAAGTGAGCTCCTACGAGCAGTACTTC.